Each of the 10 T cell receptor beta chains below was sequenced from the same sample in a study of blood T cell repertoires in COVID-19. Produced via immunoSEQ multiplex PCR; TCRdb's table is partial and in-frame only. In the table there are 300,000 to 400,000 clones, approximately 86% of which are singletons. The sample comprised peripheral blood. These receptor sequences come from a human donor in a cohort sampled during active COVID-19.

Many counts were recorded for this clone. Written as DNA, the CDR3 is TGTGCCAGCAGTTATGTTGGCGGGAGGAAGACCGGGGAGCTGTTTTTT. This codes for CASSYVGGRKTGELFF. This chain joins TRBV6-5 and TRBJ2-2, with TRBD2 matching over 8 bases. V shed 3 bases, J shed 5 bases, and the junction held 8 bases outside the gene matches. Germline loops: CDR1 MNHEY, CDR2 SVGAGI. The CDR3 is 16 residues long.

This sequence joins TRBV10-1 and TRBJ1-3, with D tentatively TRBD1 (5 bases). The CDR3 has 19 amino acids. Trimming removed 8 bases at V and 0 bases at J, with 26 bases between. Germline CDR1 reads WNHNN; CDR2 reads SYGVQD (reference sequence). CDR3 DNA: TGCGCCAGCCCTCCCCCCAAAATAACGGGGGACCTCTCTGGAAACACCATATATTTT. Its translation is CASPPPKITGDLSGNTIYF.

The V gene is TRBV9, the J gene TRBJ2-2; perhaps TRBD1 as D (5 bases). Germline assignment: CDR1 SGDLS and CDR2 YYNGEE. This CDR3 region has 14 residues. V was trimmed by 3 bases and J by 6 bases, leaving 12 bases between them. The CDR3 loop reads CASSGQNGPGELFF. CDR3 bases: TGTGCCAGCAGCGGACAGAACGGCCCCGGGGAGCTGTTTTTT.

This sequence joins TRBV15 and TRBJ2-2; no firm D call. The germline V and J ends were trimmed by 0 bases and 0 bases, with 11 bases remaining between them. The CDR3 sequence is 17 residues long. Germline V lookup: CDR1 LNHNV, CDR2 YYDKDF (reference sequence). CDR3 protein: CATSRELWQTNTGELFF. The CDR3 DNA is TGTGCCACCAGCAGAGAGTTGTGGCAGACGAACACCGGGGAGCTGTTTTTT. Variable domain in full (rest from reference TRBV15 and TRBJ2-2): DAMVIQNPRYQVTQFGKPVTLSCSQTLNHNVMYWYQQKSSQAPKLLFHYYDKDFNNEADTPDNFQSRRPNTSFCFLDIRSPGLGDTAMYLCATSRELWQTNTGELFFGEGSRLTVL.

The rearrangement joins TRBV11-2 to TRBJ1-3; D unclear. CDR3 size: 13 residues. Germline V CDR1 and CDR2: SGHAT, FQNNGV. V lost 4 bases and J lost 0, with 4 bases in between. CDR3: CASSWASGNTIYF. CDR3 DNA: TGTGCCAGCAGCTGGGCCTCTGGAAACACCATATATTTT.

The chain's CDR3 is CASSEAMAGVSSYEQYF. Here the CDR3 DNA reads TGTGCCAGCAGTGAAGCTATGGCGGGAGTCTCCTCCTACGAGCAGTACTTC. The chain combines TRBV2 with TRBJ2-7; TRBD2 aligns across 7 bases. The CDR3 extends over 17 amino acids. V trimming: 0 bases; J trimming: 0 bases; junction bases outside the gene matches: 8. Looked up from germline, CDR1 is SNHLY and CDR2 is FYNNEI.

The genes are TRBV19 and TRBJ2-1; 7 bases are shared with TRBD2. Germline V gene sequence: CDR1 LNHDA, CDR2 SQIVND (reference sequence). The CDR3 is made up of 16 amino acids. V trimming: 5 bases; J trimming: 9 bases; junction bases outside the gene matches: 16. CDR3 in amino acids: CASSPSAGGSSGEQFF. For the CDR3, the DNA is TGTGCCAGTAGTCCGTCTGCCGGGGGGTCTAGTGGTGAGCAGTTCTTC.

The sample holds a few counts of this clone. The chain couples TRBV5-1 to TRBJ2-5, with 7 bases aligning to TRBD2. Germline V gene sequence: CDR1 SGHRS, CDR2 YFSETQ. V shed 3 bases and J 5 bases; nucleotides not matched to a gene: 4. CDR3 size: 13 residues. CDR3 DNA sequence: TGCGCCAGCAGCTGGCTGGGGGGGGAGACCCAGTACTTC. Translated: CASSWLGGETQYF.

The genes are TRBV19 and TRBJ1-5; D is ambiguous. This CDR3 spans 15 amino acids. V dropped 5 bases and J dropped 7 bases, with 18 bases sitting between them. CDR1 and CDR2 (germline): LNHDA, SQIVND (reference sequence). The CDR3 DNA follows: TGTGCCAGTAGTCAAGGTATCCAGGATAACCAGCCCCAGCATTTT. Translation gives CASSQGIQDNQPQHF.

The chain couples TRBV5-1 to TRBJ2-2, with unresolved D. The V gene's germline CDR1 is SGHRS and CDR2 YFSETQ. The length of the CDR3 is 14 residues. Trimming left V 6 bases short and J 4 bases short, with 13 bases between. The CDR3 sequence: CASTLYASTGELFF. Here the CDR3 DNA reads TGCGCCAGCACGCTGTATGCGAGCACCGGGGAGCTGTTTTTT.